This paragraph reports one T cell receptor beta chain. This sample is part of a study of low-dose radiotherapy and immunotherapy resistance in tumors. The wider study: Both drugs were delivered intravenously to patients (nivolumab 240 mg every two weeks and ipilimumab 1 mg/kg every six weeks). Each patient took aspirin at a dose of 300 mg by mouth once daily over the course of four cycles, with dosing beginning on cycle 1 day 1.

This sample's time point: after trial treatment. This sample's treatment: LDRT plus nivolumab, ipilimumab, low-dose cyclophosphamide and aspirin (RACIN trial). Primers targeting TRAV and TRBV primed first-strand cDNA, covering alpha and beta chains. PCR amplification of the TCRs was performed with Phusion for 20 PCR cycles, and it relied on a constant-region primer together with a V-primer adapter. Isolated mRNA underwent amplification via in vitro transcription. In TCRdb, the reads were re-called with MiXCR into one record per CDR3 protein. The sample gives some 94,000 distinct CDR3 sequences, 20% to 25% of which show up once; 9.5% to 15% is in the top ten. The starting material was PBMCs, obtained after low-dose radiotherapy plus immunotherapy. This sequence was found in a female donor with ovarian cancer.

The CDR3 DNA sequence: TGTGCCACCAGCCGGATGGGACTAGCGGGGCACAATGAGCAGTTCTTC. Amino acids: CATSRMGLAGHNEQFF. The chain carries TRBV15 and TRBJ2-1; 13 nucleotides align to TRBD2. Losses at the gene ends were 5 bases for V and 5 bases for J; bases not matched to a gene: 6. Germline assignment: CDR1 LNHNV and CDR2 YYDKDF (reference sequence). The CDR3 runs 16 residues. The full variable domain, rest sourced from reference TRBV15 and TRBJ2-1, is DAMVIQNPRYQVTQFGKPVTLSCSQTLNHNVMYWYQQKSSQAPKLLFHYYDKDFNNEADTPDNFQSRRPNTSFCFLDIRSPGLGDTAMYLCATSRMGLAGHNEQFFGPGTRLTVL.